One sample yielded the 6 T cell receptor beta chains listed below, sequenced in a study of spatial heterogeneity in lung cancer. Study-wide results and limits: Intratumoral expanded alpha and beta TCR counts were found to track tumor mutation counts.

Time point meaning: sample taken at primary tumor resection. These TCRs are of unknown antigen specificity. TCRdb called the 5' RACE reads again in MiXCR, with one record for every CDR3 protein. The table includes about 100,000 distinct CDR3 sequences, 4.4% detected once. Sequences were derived from lung tumor tissue, sampled at surgery. These receptors came from a male donor with early-stage non-small cell lung cancer.

This clonotype appeared a few times. V and J are TRBV9 and TRBJ2-7, with TRBD2 matching 9 bases. Germline V gene data show CDR1 as SGDLS and CDR2 as YYNGEE. Trimming cost V 0 bases and J 4 bases; bases outside gene matches: 5. The CDR3 sequence is 15 residues long. CDR3 nucleotide sequence: TGTGCCAGCAGCGTAGTTGCGGGAGGGATGTACGAGCAGTACTTC. Translation gives CASSVVAGGMYEQYF.

This clonotype was observed at least ten times. The CDR3 loop is CASSSSGRATDTQYF. CDR3 nucleotides: TGTGCCAGCAGCTCTAGCGGGAGGGCCACAGATACGCAGTATTTT. The rearrangement links TRBV7-9 to TRBJ2-3; TRBD2 aligns across 12 bases. The V segment lost 4 bases and the J segment 2 bases; nucleotides outside the gene matches: 1. The CDR3 extends over 15 amino acids. CDR1 and CDR2 (germline): SEHNR, FQNEAQ (reference sequence).

This clonotype appeared many times. V is TRBV11-3 and J is TRBJ2-7; 8 bases are shared with TRBD2. The CDR3 is made up of 13 amino acids. Germline V gives CDR1 SGHNT, CDR2 YENEEA. Trimming at V came to 2 bases and at J to 6 bases, leaving 3 bases not matched to a gene. Written as DNA, the CDR3 is TGTGCCAGCAGCTTACTCGCGGGAGGCGAGCAGTACTTC. As protein: CASSLLAGGEQYF.

This clonotype was detected many times. This sequence joins TRBV7-8 and TRBJ1-6, with TRBD1 as a possible D gene (5 bases). Germline lookup yields CDR1 SGHVS and CDR2 FQNEAQ. V lost 5 bases and J lost 7, with 15 bases in between. The CDR3 consists of 15 residues. The CDR3: CASSRGGSGNSPLHF. CDR3 coding DNA: TGTGCCAGCAGCCGGGGGGGTTCAGGGAATTCACCCCTCCACTTT.

The chain carries TRBV5-1 and TRBJ1-2; D is unresolved. From germline, CDR1 is SGHRS and CDR2 YFSETQ. The germline V and J ends were trimmed by 0 bases and 7 bases, with 10 bases remaining between them. The CDR3 has 13 amino acids. Written as DNA, the CDR3 is TGCGCCAGCAGCTTGGAACGGAGGTTTGGCTACACCTTC. This sequence encodes CASSLERRFGYTF.

This clonotype was seen at least ten times. This sequence joins TRBV6-5 and TRBJ1-1, with D unresolved. CDR1 is MNHEY, CDR2 SVGAGI, per germline. V was clipped by 5 bases and J by 3 bases, with 13 bases between them. The CDR3 sequence is 14 residues long. The CDR3 sequence: CASSLLKSYTEAFF. The CDR3 coding sequence is TGTGCCAGCAGTCTCCTTAAATCTTACACTGAAGCTTTCTTT.